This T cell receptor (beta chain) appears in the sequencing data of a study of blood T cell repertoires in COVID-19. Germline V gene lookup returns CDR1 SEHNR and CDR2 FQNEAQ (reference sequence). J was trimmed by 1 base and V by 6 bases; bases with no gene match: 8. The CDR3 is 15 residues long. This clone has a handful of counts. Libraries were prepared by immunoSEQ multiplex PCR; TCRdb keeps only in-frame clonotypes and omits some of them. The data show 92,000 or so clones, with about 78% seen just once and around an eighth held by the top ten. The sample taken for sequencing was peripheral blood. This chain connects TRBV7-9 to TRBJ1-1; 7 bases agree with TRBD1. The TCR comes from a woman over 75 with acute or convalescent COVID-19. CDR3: CASSSWTGGNTEAFF. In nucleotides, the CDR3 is TGTGCCAGCAGTAGTTGGACAGGAGGGAACACTGAAGCTTTCTTT.